One T cell receptor beta chain is described in this entry. This specimen belongs to a study of blood T cell repertoires in COVID-19. CDR1 and CDR2 (germline): SGHNT, YENEEA. This CDR3 spans 14 amino acids. Losses at the gene ends were 4 bases for V and 9 bases for J; bases not matched to a gene: 4. Profiling relied on immunoSEQ multiplex PCR, and the TCRdb table lists in-frame clones only, not all of them. The data show approximately 80,000 clones, with 60% to 85% seen just once and about 15% held by the top ten. Material: peripheral blood. This TCR derives from a human donor in a cohort sampled during active COVID-19. This rearrangement joins TRBV11-3 to TRBJ1-6; 9 positions agree with TRBD1. The CDR3 region is CASSYTGGGSPLHF. In DNA, the CDR3 is TGTGCCAGCAGCTACACAGGGGGCGGTTCACCCCTCCACTTT.